The following is a T cell receptor beta chain sequence with its context. These data originate in a study of T cells in Graves' hyperthyroidism and ophthalmopathy. Germline values: CDR1 SGHRS, CDR2 YFSETQ. The CDR3 is made up of 17 amino acids. Trimming shortened V by 0 bases and J by 2 bases, and 16 bases separated the two germline ends. The source material, RNA transcripts, was used to amplify TCR beta CDR3 regions. The TCR CDR3 was amplified in a first-round RT-PCR using the HTBI primer set. A single record per CDR3 protein comes from TCRdb applying MiXCR to the multiplex PCR reads. The sample consists of about 330,000 distinct CDR3 sequences, approximately 14% of them appearing once. Pregnant or lactating patients were excluded, as were those with uncontrolled infection or other autoimmune disease. The PBMCs had their origin in roughly 9.8 ml of fresh peripheral blood.

Sequences were obtained from blood. The chain employs TRBV5-1 and TRBJ2-3; possibly TRBD1 for D (5 bases). The source is a woman between 40 and 55 years old with Graves' ophthalmopathy. CDR3 nucleotides: TGCGCCAGCAGCTTGGAGGGGAACAGTTCCCTCACAGATACGCAGTATTTT. It codes for CASSLEGNSSLTDTQYF.